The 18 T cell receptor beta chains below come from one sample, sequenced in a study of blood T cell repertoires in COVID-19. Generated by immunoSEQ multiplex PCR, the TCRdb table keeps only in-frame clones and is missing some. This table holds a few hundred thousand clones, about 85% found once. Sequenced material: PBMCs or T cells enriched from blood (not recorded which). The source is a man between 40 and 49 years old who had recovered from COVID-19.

CDR3 DNA: TGCGCCAGCGGACTTACAGGGGAATACGAGCAGTACTTC. It translates to CASGLTGEYEQYF. The rearrangement joins TRBV5-1 to TRBJ2-7, with 7 nucleotides matching TRBD1. The CDR3 length is 13 residues. CDR1 is SGHRS, CDR2 YFSETQ, per germline. The V segment lost 7 bases and the J segment 4 bases; nucleotides outside the gene matches: 8.

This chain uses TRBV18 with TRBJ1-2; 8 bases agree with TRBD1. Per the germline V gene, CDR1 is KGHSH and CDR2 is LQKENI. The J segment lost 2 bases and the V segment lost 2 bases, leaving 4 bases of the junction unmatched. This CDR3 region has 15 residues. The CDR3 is CASSPAGGQNYGYTF. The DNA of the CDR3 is TGTGCCAGCTCACCAGCAGGGGGCCAAAACTATGGCTACACCTTC.

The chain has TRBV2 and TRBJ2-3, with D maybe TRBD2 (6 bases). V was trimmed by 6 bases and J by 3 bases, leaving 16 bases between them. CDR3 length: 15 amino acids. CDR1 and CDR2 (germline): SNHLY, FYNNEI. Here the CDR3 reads CASRSAGSATDTQYF. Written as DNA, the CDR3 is TGTGCCAGCAGATCCGCGGGGAGCGCAACAGATACGCAGTATTTT.

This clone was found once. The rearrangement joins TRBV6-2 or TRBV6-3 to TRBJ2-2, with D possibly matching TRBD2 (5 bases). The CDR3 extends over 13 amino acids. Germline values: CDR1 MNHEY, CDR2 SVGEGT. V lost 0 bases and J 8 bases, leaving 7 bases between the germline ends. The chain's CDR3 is CASSYSVAGELFF. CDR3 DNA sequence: TGTGCCAGCAGTTACTCAGTAGCGGGGGAGCTGTTTTTT.

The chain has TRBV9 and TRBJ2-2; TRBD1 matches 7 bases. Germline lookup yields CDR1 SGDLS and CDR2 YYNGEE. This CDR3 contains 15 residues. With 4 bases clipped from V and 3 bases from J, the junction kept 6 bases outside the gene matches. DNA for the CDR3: TGTGCCAGCAGCCCCCGGACAGGTTACACCGGGGAGCTGTTTTTT. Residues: CASSPRTGYTGELFF. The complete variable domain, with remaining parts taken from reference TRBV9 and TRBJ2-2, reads DSGVTQTPKHLITATGQRVTLRCSPRSGDLSVYWYQQSLDQGLQFLIQYYNGEERAKGNILERFSAQQFPDLHSELNLSSLELGDSALYFCASSPRTGYTGELFFGEGSRLTVL.

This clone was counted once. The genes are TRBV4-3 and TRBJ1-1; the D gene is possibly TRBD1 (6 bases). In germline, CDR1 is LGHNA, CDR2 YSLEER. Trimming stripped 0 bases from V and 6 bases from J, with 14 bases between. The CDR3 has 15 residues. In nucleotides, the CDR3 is TGCGCCAGCAGCCAAGAGGGGTCCAGGGGAGCTGAAGCTTTCTTT. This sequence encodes CASSQEGSRGAEAFF.

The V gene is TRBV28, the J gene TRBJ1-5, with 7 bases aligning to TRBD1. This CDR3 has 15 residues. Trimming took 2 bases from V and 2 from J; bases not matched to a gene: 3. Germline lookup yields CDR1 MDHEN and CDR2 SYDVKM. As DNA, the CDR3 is TGTGCCAGCAGTTTAGCAGGGGGAGGCAATCAGCCCCAGCATTTT. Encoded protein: CASSLAGGGNQPQHF.

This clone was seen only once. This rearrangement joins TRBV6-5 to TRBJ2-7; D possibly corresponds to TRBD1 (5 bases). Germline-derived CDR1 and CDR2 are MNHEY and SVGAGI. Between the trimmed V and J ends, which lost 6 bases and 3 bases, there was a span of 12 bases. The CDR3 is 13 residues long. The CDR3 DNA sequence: TGTGCCAGCAGAGACAGTACGAGCTACGAGCAGTACTTC. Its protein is CASRDSTSYEQYF.

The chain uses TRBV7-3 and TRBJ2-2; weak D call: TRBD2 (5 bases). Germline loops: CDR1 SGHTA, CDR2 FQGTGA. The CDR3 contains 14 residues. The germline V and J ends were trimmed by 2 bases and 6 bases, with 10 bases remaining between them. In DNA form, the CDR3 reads TGTGCCAGCAGCTTAGCCGGGGTACCCGGGGAGCTGTTTTTT. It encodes CASSLAGVPGELFF.

The CDR3: CASSWTGWGQPQHF. DNA for the CDR3: TGTGCCAGCAGTTGGACAGGGTGGGGTCAGCCCCAGCATTTT. The chain links TRBV6-5 to TRBJ1-5; 8 bases align to TRBD1. CDR1 and CDR2 (germline): MNHEY, SVGAGI. The CDR3 runs 14 residues. V gave up 4 bases and J gave up 6 bases; unmatched junction bases: 5.

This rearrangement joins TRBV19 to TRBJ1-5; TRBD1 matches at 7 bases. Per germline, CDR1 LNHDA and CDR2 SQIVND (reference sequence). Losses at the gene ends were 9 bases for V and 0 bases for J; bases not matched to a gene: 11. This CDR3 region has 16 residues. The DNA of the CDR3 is TGTGCCAGCCGGGACAGTGGGGGATATAGCAATCAGCCCCAGCATTTT. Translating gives CASRDSGGYSNQPQHF. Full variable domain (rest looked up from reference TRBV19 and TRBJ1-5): DGGITQSPKYLFRKEGQNVTLSCEQNLNHDAMYWYRQDPGQGLRLIYYSQIVNDFQKGDIAEGYSVSREKKESFPLTVTSAQKNPTAFYLCASRDSGGYSNQPQHFGDGTRLSIL.

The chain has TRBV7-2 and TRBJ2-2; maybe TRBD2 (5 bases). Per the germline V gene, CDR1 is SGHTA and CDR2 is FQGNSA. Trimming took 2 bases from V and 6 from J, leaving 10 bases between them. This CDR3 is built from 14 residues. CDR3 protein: CASSLRGFAGELFF. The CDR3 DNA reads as TGTGCCAGCAGCTTAAGAGGGTTCGCCGGGGAGCTGTTTTTT.

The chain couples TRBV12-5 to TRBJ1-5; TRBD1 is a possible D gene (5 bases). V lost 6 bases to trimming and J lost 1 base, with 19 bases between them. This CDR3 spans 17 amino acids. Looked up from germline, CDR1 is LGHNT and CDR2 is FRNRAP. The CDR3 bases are TGTGCTAGTGGCTTACCCAACCATGACAGAAGCAATCAGCCCCAGCATTTT. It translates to CASGLPNHDRSNQPQHF. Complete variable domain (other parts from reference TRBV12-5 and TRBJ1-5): DARVTQTPRHKVTEMGQEVTMRCQPILGHNTVFWYRQTMMQGLELLAYFRNRAPLDDSGMPKDRFSAEMPDATLATLKIQPSEPRDSAVYFCASGLPNHDRSNQPQHFGDGTRLSIL.

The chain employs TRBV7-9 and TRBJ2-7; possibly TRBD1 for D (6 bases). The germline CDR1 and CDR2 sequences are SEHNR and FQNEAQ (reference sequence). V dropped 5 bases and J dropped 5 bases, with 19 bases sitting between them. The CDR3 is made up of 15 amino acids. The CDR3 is CASSPYSQGPHEQYF. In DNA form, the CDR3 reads TGTGCCAGCAGCCCTTACTCACAGGGCCCCCACGAGCAGTACTTC.

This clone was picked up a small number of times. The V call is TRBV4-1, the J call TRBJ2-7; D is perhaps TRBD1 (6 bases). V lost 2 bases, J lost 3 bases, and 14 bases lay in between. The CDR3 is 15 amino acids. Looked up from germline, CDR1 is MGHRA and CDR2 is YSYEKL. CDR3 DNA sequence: TGCGCCAGCAGCCAATTCATCGACAGGAACTACGAGCAGTACTTC. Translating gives CASSQFIDRNYEQYF.

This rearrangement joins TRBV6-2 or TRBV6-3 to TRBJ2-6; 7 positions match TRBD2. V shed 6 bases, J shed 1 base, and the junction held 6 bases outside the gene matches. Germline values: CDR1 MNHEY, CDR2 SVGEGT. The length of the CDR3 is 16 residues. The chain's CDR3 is CASSANGGSGANVLTF. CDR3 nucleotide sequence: TGTGCCAGCAGCGCCAACGGGGGGTCTGGGGCCAACGTCCTGACTTTC.

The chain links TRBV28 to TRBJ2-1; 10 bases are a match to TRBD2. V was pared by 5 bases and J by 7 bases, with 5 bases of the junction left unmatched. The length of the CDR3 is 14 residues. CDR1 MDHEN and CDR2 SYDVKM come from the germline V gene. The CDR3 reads CASSALAGDNEQFF. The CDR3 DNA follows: TGTGCCAGCAGTGCTCTAGCGGGAGATAATGAGCAGTTCTTC.

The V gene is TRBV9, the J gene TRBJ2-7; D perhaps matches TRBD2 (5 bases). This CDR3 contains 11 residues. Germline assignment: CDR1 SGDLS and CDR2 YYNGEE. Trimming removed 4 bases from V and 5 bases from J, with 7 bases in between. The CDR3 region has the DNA TGTGCCAGCAGCACCGGGAACGAGCAGTACTTC. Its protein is CASSTGNEQYF.